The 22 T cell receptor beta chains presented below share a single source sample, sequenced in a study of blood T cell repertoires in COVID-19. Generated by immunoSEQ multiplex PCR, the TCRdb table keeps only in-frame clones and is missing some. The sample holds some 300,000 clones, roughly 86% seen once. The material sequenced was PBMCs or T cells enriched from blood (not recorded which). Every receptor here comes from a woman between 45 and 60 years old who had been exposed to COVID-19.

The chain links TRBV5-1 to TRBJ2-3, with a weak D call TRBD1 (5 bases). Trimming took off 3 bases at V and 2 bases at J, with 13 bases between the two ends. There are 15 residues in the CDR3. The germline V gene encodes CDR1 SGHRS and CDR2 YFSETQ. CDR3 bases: TGCGCCAGCAGCTCGGCTGGGGCCTACACAGATACGCAGTATTTT. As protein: CASSSAGAYTDTQYF.

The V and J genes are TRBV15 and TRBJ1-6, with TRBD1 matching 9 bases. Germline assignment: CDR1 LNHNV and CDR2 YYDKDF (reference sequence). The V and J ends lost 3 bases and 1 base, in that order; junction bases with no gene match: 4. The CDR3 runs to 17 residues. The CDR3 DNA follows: TGTGCCACCAGCAGCGGGGACAGGGCATCCTATAATTCACCCCTCCACTTT. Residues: CATSSGDRASYNSPLHF.

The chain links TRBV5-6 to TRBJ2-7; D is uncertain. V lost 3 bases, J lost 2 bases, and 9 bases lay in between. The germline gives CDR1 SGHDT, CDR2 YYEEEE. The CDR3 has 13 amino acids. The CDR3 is CASSSGDPYEQYF. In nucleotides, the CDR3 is TGTGCCAGCAGCTCGGGTGACCCCTACGAGCAGTACTTC.

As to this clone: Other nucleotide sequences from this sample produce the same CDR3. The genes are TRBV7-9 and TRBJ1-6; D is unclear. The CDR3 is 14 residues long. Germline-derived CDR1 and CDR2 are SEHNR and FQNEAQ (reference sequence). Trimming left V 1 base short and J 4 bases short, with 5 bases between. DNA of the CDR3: TGTGCCAGCAGCTTAGGGACTTATAATTCACCCCTCCACTTT. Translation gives CASSLGTYNSPLHF.

The CDR3: CASIFGTQAFF. The CDR3 region has the DNA TGTGCCAGCATCTTCGGGACACAAGCTTTCTTT. The genes are TRBV7-8 and TRBJ1-1; D possibly corresponds to TRBD1 (6 bases). Trimming shortened V by 7 bases and J by 9 bases, and 12 bases separated the two germline ends. Germline V gene lookup returns CDR1 SGHVS and CDR2 FQNEAQ. The CDR3 totals 11 residues.

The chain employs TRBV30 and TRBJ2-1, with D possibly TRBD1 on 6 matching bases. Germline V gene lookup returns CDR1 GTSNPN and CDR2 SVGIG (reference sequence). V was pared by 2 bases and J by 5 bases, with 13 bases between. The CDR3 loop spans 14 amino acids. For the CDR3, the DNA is TGTGCCTGGAGTCCGGACAGATATAACAATGAGCAGTTCTTC. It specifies CAWSPDRYNNEQFF.

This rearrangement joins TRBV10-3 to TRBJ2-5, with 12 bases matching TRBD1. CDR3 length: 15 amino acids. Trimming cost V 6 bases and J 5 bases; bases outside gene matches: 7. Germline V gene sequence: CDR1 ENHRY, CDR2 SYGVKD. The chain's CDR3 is CAIRSRDRGPETQYF. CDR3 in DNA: TGTGCCATCAGATCCCGGGACAGGGGGCCGGAGACCCAGTACTTC.

CDR3 nucleotide sequence: TGTGCCAGCAGTTTCGAATCGGGGTCCGGCCGCGGAACTGGCTACACCTTC. Its translation is CASSFESGSGRGTGYTF. The chain uses TRBV28 and TRBJ1-2; D gene ambiguous. The CDR3 has 17 residues. Germline V CDR1 and CDR2: MDHEN, SYDVKM. The V and J ends lost 3 bases and 7 bases respectively, with 24 bases between them.

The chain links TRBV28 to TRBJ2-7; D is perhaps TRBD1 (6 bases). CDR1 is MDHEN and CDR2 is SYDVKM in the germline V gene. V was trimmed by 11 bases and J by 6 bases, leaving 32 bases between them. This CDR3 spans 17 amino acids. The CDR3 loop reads CAASGWAQPKTGFEQYF. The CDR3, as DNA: TGTGCCGCCTCCGGTTGGGCACAACCTAAGACAGGTTTCGAGCAGTACTTC.

As DNA, the CDR3 is TGTGCCAGCAGCCTGACGAGGACAGGGGTGTATGAAAACACCATATATTTT. Amino acids: CASSLTRTGVYENTIYF. V usage is TRBV3-1 (or the pseudogene TRBV3-2) and J usage is TRBJ1-3, with 9 nucleotides matching TRBD1. Germline loops: CDR1 LGHDT, CDR2 YNNKEL (reference sequence). The CDR3 contains 17 residues. V dropped 4 bases and J dropped 6; count of bases not matched to a gene: 13.

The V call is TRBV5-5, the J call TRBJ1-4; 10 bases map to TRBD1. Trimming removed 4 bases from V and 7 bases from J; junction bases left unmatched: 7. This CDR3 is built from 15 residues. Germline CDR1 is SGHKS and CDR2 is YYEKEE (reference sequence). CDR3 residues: CASSPTGTGAEKLFF. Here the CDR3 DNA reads TGTGCCAGCAGCCCCACCGGGACAGGGGCTGAAAAACTGTTTTTT.

CDR3 sequence: CASGPANTGELFF. The CDR3, as DNA: TGTGCTAGTGGTCCAGCGAACACCGGGGAGCTGTTTTTT. The V and J genes are TRBV12-5 and TRBJ2-2; no reliable D call. Germline CDR1 is LGHNT and CDR2 is FRNRAP. V gave up 5 bases and J gave up 0 bases, with 4 bases separating them. This CDR3 has 13 residues.

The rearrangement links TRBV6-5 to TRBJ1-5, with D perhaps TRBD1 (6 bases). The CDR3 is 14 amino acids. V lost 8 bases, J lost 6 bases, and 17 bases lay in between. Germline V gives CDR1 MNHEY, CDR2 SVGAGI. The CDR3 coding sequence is TGTGCCAGCCGCCCACCAGGGGCTGGTCAGCCCCAGCATTTT. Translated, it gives CASRPPGAGQPQHF.

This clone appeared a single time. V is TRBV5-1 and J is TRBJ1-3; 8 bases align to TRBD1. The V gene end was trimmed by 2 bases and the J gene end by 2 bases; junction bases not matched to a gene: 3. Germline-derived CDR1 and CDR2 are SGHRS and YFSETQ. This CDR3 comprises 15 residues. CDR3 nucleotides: TGCGCCAGCAGCTTCGGGACAGGAACTGGAAACACCATATATTTT. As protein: CASSFGTGTGNTIYF.

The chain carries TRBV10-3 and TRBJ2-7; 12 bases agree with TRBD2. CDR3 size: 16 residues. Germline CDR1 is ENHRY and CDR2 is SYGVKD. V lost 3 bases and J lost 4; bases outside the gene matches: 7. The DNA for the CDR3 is TGTGCCATCAGTGACACTAAACTAGCGGGGGGTTACGAGCAGTACTTC. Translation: CAISDTKLAGGYEQYF.

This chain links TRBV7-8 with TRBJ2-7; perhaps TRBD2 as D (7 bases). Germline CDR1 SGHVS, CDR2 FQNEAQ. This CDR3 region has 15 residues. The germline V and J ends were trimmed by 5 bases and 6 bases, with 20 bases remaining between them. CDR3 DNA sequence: TGTGCCAGCAGCACCAGCGCGGGGGCGCGAGGCGAGCAGTACTTC. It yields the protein CASSTSAGARGEQYF.

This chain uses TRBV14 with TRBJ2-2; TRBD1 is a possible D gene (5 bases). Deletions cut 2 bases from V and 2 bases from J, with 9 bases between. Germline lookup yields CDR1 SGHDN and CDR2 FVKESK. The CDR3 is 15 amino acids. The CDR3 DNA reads TGTGCCAGCAGCCAACCTGGACACAACACCGGGGAGCTGTTTTTT. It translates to CASSQPGHNTGELFF.

The DNA for the CDR3 is TGTGCCAGCAGTGGAACGAGGTACAACAGGGCTTCGAACACTGAAGCTTTCTTT. This codes for CASSGTRYNRASNTEAFF. The V gene is TRBV6-1, the J gene TRBJ1-1; TRBD1 might be the D (6 bases). The CDR3 is 18 amino acids. The ends were cut back, 4 bases at V and 1 base at J, with 22 bases in the middle. The germline V gene encodes CDR1 MNHNS and CDR2 SASEGT.

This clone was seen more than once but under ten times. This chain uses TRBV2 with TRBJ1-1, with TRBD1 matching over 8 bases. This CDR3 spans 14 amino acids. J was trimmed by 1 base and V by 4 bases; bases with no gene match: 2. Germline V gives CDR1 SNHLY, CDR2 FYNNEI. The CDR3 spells CASSGTGWNTEAFF. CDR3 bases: TGTGCCAGCAGTGGGACAGGGTGGAACACTGAAGCTTTCTTT.

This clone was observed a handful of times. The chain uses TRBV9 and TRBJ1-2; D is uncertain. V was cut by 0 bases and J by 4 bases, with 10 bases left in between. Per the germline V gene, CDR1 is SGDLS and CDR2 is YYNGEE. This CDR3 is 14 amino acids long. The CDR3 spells CASSVEPQTYGYTF. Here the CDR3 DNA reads TGTGCCAGCAGCGTAGAACCACAGACCTATGGCTACACCTTC.

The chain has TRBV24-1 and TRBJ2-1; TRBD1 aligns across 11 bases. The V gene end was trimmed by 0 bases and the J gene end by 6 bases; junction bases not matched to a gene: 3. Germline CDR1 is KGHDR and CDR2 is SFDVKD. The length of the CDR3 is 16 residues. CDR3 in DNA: TGTGCCACCAGTGATTTGAGCGGGACAGGGGGCAATGAGCAGTTCTTC. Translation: CATSDLSGTGGNEQFF.

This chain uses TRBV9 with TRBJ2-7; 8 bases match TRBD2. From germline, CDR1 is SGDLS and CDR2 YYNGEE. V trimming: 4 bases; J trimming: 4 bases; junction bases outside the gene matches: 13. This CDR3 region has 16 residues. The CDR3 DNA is TGTGCCAGCAGCCCCCGGGGGGATAGCGGGGCATACGAGCAGTACTTC. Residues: CASSPRGDSGAYEQYF. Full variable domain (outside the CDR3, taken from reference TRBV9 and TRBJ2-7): DSGVTQTPKHLITATGQRVTLRCSPRSGDLSVYWYQQSLDQGLQFLIQYYNGEERAKGNILERFSAQQFPDLHSELNLSSLELGDSALYFCASSPRGDSGAYEQYFGPGTRLTVT.